This T cell receptor beta chain was found in a study of T cell responses to AZD1222 COVID-19 vaccine. V lost 6 bases to trimming and J lost 1 base, with 12 bases between them. Per germline, CDR1 MDHEN and CDR2 SYDVKM. CDR3 length equals 14 residues. Study-wide findings and caveats: Dominant CD4 TCR responses targeted spike regions 160-218 and 743-854.

TCRdb keeps only in-frame clones here, not all; method: immunoSEQ multiplex PCR. The sample has 94,000 or so clones, around 90% seen once. Concerning this clone itself: Its specificity is unknown.

The chain links TRBV28 to TRBJ2-5; maybe TRBD1 (7 bases). The sample in question was peripheral blood, obtained on day 0 of AZD1222 vaccination. The clonotype was recovered from an adult in good health. In DNA form, the CDR3 reads TGTGCCAGCAGGATTCAGGGGGGCCAAGAGACCCAGTACTTC. It encodes CASRIQGGQETQYF.